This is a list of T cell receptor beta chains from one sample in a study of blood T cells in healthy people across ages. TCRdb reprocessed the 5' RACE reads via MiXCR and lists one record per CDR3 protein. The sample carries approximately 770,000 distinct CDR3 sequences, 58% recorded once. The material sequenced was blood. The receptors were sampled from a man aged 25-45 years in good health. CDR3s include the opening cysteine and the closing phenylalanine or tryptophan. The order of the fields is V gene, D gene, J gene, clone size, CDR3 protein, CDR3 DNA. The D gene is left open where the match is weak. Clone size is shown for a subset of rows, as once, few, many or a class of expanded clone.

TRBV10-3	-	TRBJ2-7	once	CAISRGTGVYEQYF	TGTGCCATCAGTCGGGGGACGGGTGTCTACGAGCAGTACTTC
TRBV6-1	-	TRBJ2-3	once	CASTIGYDTQYF	TGTGCCAGCACTATTGGGTATGATACGCAGTATTTT
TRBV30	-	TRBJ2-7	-	CAWSVLSGLTAYF	TGTGCCTGGAGTGTACTCTCAGGGCTTACGGCGTACTTC
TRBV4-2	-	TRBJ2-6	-	CASSRGTANSGANVLTF	TGTGCCAGCAGCCGAGGGACCGCCAACTCTGGGGCCAACGTCCTGACTTTC
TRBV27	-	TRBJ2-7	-	CASSWRGRPHEQYF	TGTGCCAGCAGTTGGAGGGGGCGCCCCCACGAGCAGTACTTC
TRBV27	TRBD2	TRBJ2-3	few	CASRKASGRRTDTQYF	TGTGCCAGCAGAAAGGCGAGCGGGAGGAGGACAGATACGCAGTATTTT
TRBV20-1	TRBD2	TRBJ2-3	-	CSAPVAGAGDTQYF	TGCAGTGCCCCTGTTGCGGGAGCAGGAGATACGCAGTATTTT
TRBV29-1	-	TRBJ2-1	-	CSVAVDPNYNEQFF	TGCAGCGTTGCCGTCGATCCCAACTACAATGAGCAGTTCTTC
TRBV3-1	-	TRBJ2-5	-	CASSQDTARSETQYF	TGTGCCAGCAGCCAAGATACAGCGAGGTCAGAGACCCAGTACTTC
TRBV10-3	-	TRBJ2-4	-	CAISESREVHIQYF	TGTGCCATCAGTGAGTCCCGTGAGGTCCATATTCAGTACTTC
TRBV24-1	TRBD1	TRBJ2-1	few	CATSDPGQGVNEQFF	TGTGCCACCAGTGATCCGGGACAGGGGGTCAATGAGCAGTTCTTC
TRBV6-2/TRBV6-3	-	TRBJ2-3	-	CASTKRRVADTQYF	TGTGCCAGCACTAAAAGAAGGGTCGCAGATACGCAGTATTTT
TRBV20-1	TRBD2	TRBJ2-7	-	CSAERAGRYEQYF	TGCAGTGCGGAACGAGCGGGACGCTACGAGCAGTACTTC
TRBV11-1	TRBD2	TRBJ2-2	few	CASSLVGGSNTGELFF	TGTGCCAGCAGTTTAGTCGGGGGGTCGAACACCGGGGAGCTGTTTTTT
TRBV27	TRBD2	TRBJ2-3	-	CASSSLLSGRGPTDTQYF	TGTGCCAGCAGTTCCCTCCTCAGCGGGAGGGGCCCCACAGATACGCAGTATTTT